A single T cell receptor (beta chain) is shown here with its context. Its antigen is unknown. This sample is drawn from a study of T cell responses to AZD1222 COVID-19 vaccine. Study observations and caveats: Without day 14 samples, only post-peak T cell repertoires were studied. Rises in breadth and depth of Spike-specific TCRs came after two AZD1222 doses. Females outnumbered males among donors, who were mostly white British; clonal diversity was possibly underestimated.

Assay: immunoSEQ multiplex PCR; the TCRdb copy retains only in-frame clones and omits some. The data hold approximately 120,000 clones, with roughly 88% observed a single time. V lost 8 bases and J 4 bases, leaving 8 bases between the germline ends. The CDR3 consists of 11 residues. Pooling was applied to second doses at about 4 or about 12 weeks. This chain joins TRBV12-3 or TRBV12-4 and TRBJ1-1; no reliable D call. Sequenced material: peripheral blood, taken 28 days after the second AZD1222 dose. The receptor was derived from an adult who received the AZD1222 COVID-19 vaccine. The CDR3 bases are TGTGCCAGCGTCGTGGGCACTGAAGCTTTCTTT. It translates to CASVVGTEAFF.